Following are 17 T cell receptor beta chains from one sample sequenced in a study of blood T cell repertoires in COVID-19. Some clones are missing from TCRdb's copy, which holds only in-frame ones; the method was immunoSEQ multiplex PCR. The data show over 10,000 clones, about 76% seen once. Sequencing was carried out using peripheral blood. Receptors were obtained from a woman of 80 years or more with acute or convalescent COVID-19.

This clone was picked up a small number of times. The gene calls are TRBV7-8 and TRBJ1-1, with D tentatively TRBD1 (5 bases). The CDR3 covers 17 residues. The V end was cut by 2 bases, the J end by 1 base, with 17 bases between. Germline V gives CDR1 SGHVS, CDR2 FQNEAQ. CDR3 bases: TGTGCCAGCAGCTTATATTTGGGGCAGGGTGGGAACACTGAAGCTTTCTTT. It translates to CASSLYLGQGGNTEAFF.

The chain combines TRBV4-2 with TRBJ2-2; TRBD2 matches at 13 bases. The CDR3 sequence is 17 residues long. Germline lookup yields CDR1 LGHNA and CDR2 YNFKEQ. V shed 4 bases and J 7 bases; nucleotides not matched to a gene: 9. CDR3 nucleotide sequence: TGTGCCAGCAGCCGGGGGGGACTAGCGGGGATAATCGGGGAGCTGTTTTTT. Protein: CASSRGGLAGIIGELFF.

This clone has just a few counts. As DNA, the CDR3 is TGTGCCAGCAGCTTAGGCAGGGGACCTTACAATGAGCAGTTCTTC. This codes for CASSLGRGPYNEQFF. The chain carries TRBV11-3 and TRBJ2-1, with a tentative D call TRBD1 (6 bases). This CDR3 is built from 15 residues. The germline V gene has CDR1 SGHNT and CDR2 YENEEA. V gave up 1 base and J gave up 4 bases, with 11 bases separating them. The full variable domain, its missing parts supplied by reference TRBV11-3 and TRBJ2-1, is EAGVVQSPRYKIIEKKQPVAFWCNPISGHNTLYWYLQNLGQGPELLIRYENEEAVDDSQLPKDRFSAERLKGVDSTLKIQPAELGDSAVYLCASSLGRGPYNEQFFGPGTRLTVL.

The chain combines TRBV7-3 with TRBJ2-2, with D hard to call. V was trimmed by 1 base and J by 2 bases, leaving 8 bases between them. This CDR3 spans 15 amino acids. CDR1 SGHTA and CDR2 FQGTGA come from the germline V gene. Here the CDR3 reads CASSLNAGNTGELFF. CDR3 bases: TGTGCCAGCAGCTTAAACGCTGGCAACACCGGGGAGCTGTTTTTT.

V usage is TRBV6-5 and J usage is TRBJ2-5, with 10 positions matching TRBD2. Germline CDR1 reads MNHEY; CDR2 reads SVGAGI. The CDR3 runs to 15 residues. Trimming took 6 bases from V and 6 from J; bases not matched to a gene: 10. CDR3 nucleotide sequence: TGTGCCAGCAGCGACTTAGCGGGGGGACTTCAGACCCAGTACTTC. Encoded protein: CASSDLAGGLQTQYF.

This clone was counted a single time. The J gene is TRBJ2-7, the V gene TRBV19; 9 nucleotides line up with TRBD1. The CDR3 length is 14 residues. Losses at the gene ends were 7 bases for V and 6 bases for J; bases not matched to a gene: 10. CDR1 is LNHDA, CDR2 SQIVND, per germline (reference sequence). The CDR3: CASTTGQGLGEQYF. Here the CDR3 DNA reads TGTGCCAGTACCACGGGACAGGGATTGGGCGAGCAGTACTTC.

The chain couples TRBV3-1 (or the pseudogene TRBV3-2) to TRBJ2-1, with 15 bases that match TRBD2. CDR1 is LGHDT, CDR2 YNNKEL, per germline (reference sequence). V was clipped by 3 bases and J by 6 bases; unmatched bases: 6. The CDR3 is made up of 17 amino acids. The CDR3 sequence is CASSHVPGLAGGNEQFF. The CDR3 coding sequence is TGTGCCAGCAGCCATGTACCGGGACTAGCGGGAGGCAATGAGCAGTTCTTC.

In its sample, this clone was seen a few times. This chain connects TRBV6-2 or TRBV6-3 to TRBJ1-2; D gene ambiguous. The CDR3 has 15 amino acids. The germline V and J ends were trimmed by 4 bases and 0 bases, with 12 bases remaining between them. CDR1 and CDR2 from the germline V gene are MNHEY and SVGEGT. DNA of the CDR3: TGTGCCAGCAGTTTCCGGCGGGTGACTAACTATGGCTACACCTTC. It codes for CASSFRRVTNYGYTF.

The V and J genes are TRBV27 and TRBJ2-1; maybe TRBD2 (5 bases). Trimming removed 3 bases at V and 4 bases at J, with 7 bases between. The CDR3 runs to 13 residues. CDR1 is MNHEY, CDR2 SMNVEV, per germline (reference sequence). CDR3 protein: CASSLAGYNEQFF. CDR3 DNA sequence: TGTGCCAGCAGTTTGGCGGGTTACAATGAGCAGTTCTTC.

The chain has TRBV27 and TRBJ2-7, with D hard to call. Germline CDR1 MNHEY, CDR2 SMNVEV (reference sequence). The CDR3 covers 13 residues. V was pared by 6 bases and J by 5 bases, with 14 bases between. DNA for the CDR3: TGTGCCAGCAGCCGGTCCGTAGCCGACGAGCAGTACTTC. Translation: CASSRSVADEQYF.

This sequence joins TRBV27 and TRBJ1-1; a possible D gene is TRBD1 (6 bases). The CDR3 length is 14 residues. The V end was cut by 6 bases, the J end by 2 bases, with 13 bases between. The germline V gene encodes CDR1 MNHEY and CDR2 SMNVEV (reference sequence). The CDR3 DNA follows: TGTGCCAGCAGAGTGGACAGAGAAAACACTGAAGCTTTCTTT. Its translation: CASRVDRENTEAFF.

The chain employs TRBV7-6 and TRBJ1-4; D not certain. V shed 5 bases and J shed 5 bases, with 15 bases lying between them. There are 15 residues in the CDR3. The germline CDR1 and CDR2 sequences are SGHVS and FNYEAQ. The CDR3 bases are TGTGCCAGCAGCCCCCATATTAGAAGCAATGAAAAACTGTTTTTT. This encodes CASSPHIRSNEKLFF.

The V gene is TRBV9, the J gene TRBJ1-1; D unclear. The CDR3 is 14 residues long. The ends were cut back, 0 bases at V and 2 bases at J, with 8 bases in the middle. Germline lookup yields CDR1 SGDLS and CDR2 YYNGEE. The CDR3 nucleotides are TGTGCCAGCAGCGTAGCGGGGTTTAACACTGAAGCTTTCTTT. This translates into CASSVAGFNTEAFF.

The CDR3 region is CASRRTGNTEAFF. In DNA, the CDR3 is TGTGCCAGCAGGCGGACAGGGAACACTGAAGCTTTCTTT. V is TRBV6-4 and J is TRBJ1-1; 7 bases are a match to TRBD1. CDR3 length equals 13 residues. The germline V gene encodes CDR1 MRHNA and CDR2 SNTAGT. V shed 6 bases, J shed 1 base, and the junction held 2 bases outside the gene matches.

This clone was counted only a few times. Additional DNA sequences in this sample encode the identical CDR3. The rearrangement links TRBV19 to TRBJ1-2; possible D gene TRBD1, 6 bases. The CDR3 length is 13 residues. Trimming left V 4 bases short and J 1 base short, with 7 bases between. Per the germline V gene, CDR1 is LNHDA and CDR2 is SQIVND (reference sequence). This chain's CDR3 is CASSKQGNYGYTF. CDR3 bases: TGTGCCAGTAGTAAACAGGGTAACTATGGCTACACCTTC. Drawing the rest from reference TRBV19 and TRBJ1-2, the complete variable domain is DGGITQSPKYLFRKEGQNVTLSCEQNLNHDAMYWYRQDPGQGLRLIYYSQIVNDFQKGDIAEGYSVSREKKESFPLTVTSAQKNPTAFYLCASSKQGNYGYTFGSGTRLTVV.

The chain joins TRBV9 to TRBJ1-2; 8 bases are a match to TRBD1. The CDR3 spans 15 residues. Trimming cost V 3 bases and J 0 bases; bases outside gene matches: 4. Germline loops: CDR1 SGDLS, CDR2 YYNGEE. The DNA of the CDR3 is TGTGCCAGCAGCGCAGGGACAGGCCCTAACTATGGCTACACCTTC. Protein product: CASSAGTGPNYGYTF. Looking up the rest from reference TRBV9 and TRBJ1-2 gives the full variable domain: DSGVTQTPKHLITATGQRVTLRCSPRSGDLSVYWYQQSLDQGLQFLIQYYNGEERAKGNILERFSAQQFPDLHSELNLSSLELGDSALYFCASSAGTGPNYGYTFGSGTRLTVV.

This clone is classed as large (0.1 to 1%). CDR3 residues: CASSVHAGGPYNEQFF. The CDR3 bases are TGTGCCAGCAGCGTCCACGCGGGGGGCCCCTACAATGAGCAGTTCTTC. The genes are TRBV9 and TRBJ2-1; 8 nucleotides match TRBD2. The V segment lost 2 bases and the J segment 2 bases; nucleotides outside the gene matches: 6. The germline V gene encodes CDR1 SGDLS and CDR2 YYNGEE. CDR3 length: 16 amino acids.